The 6 T cell receptor beta chains in this list originate from one sample, sequenced in a study of cytomegalovirus exposure and HLA in healthy donors. The PCR was carried out with 60 Vbeta primers and 13 Jbeta primers. Profiling relied on immunoSEQ multiplex PCR, and the TCRdb table lists in-frame clones only, not all of them. Of under 200,000 clones in the sample, 75% to 90% were seen once. Sequencing was carried out using PBMCs. Source of these receptors: a male donor in good health and CMV-seronegative.

This chain joins TRBV6-5 and TRBJ1-1; D gene ambiguous. CDR1 is MNHEY and CDR2 is SVGAGI in the germline V gene. Trimming removed 2 bases from V and 2 bases from J, with 9 bases in between. The CDR3 covers 14 residues. The CDR3 bases are TGTGCCAGCAGTTACAGTCGCGTTAACACTGAAGCTTTCTTT. This encodes CASSYSRVNTEAFF.

V gene TRBV18 combines with J gene TRBJ2-1; 11 bases map to TRBD2. Per germline, CDR1 KGHSH and CDR2 LQKENI. This CDR3 is built from 16 residues. J gave up 4 bases and V 6 bases, and 8 bases lay outside the gene matches. The CDR3 nucleotides are TGTGCCAGCTCGCAGACTAGCGGGGTAACTTACAATGAGCAGTTCTTC. Its translation is CASSQTSGVTYNEQFF.

V and J are TRBV13 and TRBJ2-7, with 10 positions matching TRBD1. The CDR3 totals 15 residues. Losses at the gene ends were 8 bases for V and 6 bases for J; bases not matched to a gene: 13. Germline loops: CDR1 PRHDT, CDR2 FYEKMQ (reference sequence). CDR3 sequence (DNA): TGTGCCAGCCCGCCGGCGGGGACAGGGGACCCCGAGCAGTACTTC. Translation gives CASPPAGTGDPEQYF.

The DNA for the CDR3 is TGCGCCAGCAGCTTGGTCAGGGGTGTGGTGGGCACCGGGGAGCTGTTTTTT. Translated: CASSLVRGVVGTGELFF. The chain is built from TRBV5-1 and TRBJ2-2, with D possibly being TRBD1 (6 bases). CDR1 is SGHRS, CDR2 YFSETQ, per germline. Trimming removed 0 bases at V and 4 bases at J, with 16 bases between. The CDR3 extends over 17 amino acids.

In this sample, this clone turned up once. CDR3 protein: CASSQSSGFNEKLFF. The CDR3 coding sequence is TGTGCCAGCAGCCAAAGCTCGGGGTTTAATGAAAAACTGTTTTTT. The chain employs TRBV4-2 and TRBJ1-4, with D uncertain. The CDR3 runs 15 residues. Trimming stripped 2 bases from V and 4 bases from J, with 11 bases between. Germline values: CDR1 LGHNA, CDR2 YNFKEQ.

This chain uses TRBV6-1 with TRBJ2-2, with 7 bases that match TRBD2. With V trimmed by 4 bases and J by 1 base, 3 bases remained unmatched. Germline lookup yields CDR1 MNHNS and CDR2 SASEGT. The CDR3 spans 15 residues. This CDR3 is CASSVIAGNTGELFF. The CDR3 DNA sequence: TGTGCCAGCAGTGTTATAGCGGGGAACACCGGGGAGCTGTTTTTT.